This TCR beta chain was sequenced in a study of CD8+CD57+ T cells in acquired aplastic anemia. TCR beta VDJ and CDR3 profiling used genomic DNA as template. A single record per CDR3 protein comes from TCRdb applying MiXCR to the reads. The sample holds some 220,000 distinct CDR3 sequences, roughly 35% seen once. J gave up 12 bases and V 5 bases, and 9 bases lay outside the gene matches. Germline-derived CDR1 and CDR2 are SGHTA and FQGNSA. CDR3 length: 12 residues. This clonotype was seen many times. This TCR came from a human donor in good health, serving as a control. Sequencing input: sorted CD4+, CD8+, or CD8+CD57+ T cells (not recorded which) from PBMCs. V gene TRBV7-2 combines with J gene TRBJ1-1; 7 nucleotides match TRBD1. The CDR3 bases are TGTGCCAGCAGCCCCAGACAGGGTAAAACTTTCTTT. It codes for CASSPRQGKTFF.